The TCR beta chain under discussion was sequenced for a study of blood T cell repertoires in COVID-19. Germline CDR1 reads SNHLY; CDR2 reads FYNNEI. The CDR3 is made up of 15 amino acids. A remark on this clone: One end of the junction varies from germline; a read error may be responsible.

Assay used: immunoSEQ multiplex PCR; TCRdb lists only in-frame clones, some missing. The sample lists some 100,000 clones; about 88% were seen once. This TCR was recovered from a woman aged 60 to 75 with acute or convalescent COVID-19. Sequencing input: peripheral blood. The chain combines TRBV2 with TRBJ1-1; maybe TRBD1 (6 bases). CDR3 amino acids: CASREETGMNTEAFF. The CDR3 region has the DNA TGTGCCAGCAGGGAAGAGACAGGTATGAACACTGAAGCTTTCTTT.